Following are 25 T cell receptor beta chains from one sample sequenced in a study of radiotherapy plus CTLA-4 blockade in lung cancer. Repertoires were generated with immunoSEQ multiplex PCR, while TCRdb's copy carries only in-frame clones and drops some. The sample has under 20,000 clones; about 82% are singletons. The sequencing here drew on peripheral blood, taken from a patient treated with radiotherapy plus ipilimumab. All receptors come from a human donor with non-small cell lung cancer whose response to radiotherapy plus ipilimumab could not be evaluated.

The gene calls are TRBV19 and TRBJ2-1; TRBD2 matches 7 bases. The germline CDR1 and CDR2 sequences are LNHDA and SQIVND (reference sequence). V was clipped by 5 bases and J by 2 bases; unmatched bases: 6. CDR3 length: 15 residues. This CDR3 reads CASSFSGPAYNEQFF. CDR3 coding DNA: TGTGCCAGTAGTTTTAGCGGGCCCGCCTACAATGAGCAGTTCTTC.

In DNA, the CDR3 is TGCGCCAGCAGCTCGGGACTATTCGAGCAGTACTTC. Amino acids: CASSSGLFEQYF. The chain carries TRBV5-1 and TRBJ2-7; 7 bases map to TRBD2. The V segment lost 3 bases and the J segment 6 bases; nucleotides outside the gene matches: 3. This CDR3 comprises 12 residues. Per germline, CDR1 SGHRS and CDR2 YFSETQ.

This clone was detected only a few times. The chain couples TRBV5-1 to TRBJ2-7, with TRBD2 identical over 8 bases. CDR1 and CDR2 (germline): SGHRS, YFSETQ. Losses at the gene ends were 0 bases for V and 6 bases for J; bases not matched to a gene: 14. This CDR3 comprises 17 residues. The CDR3 sequence is CASSLGEGPGGPSEQYF. DNA for the CDR3: TGCGCCAGCAGCTTGGGGGAAGGCCCGGGAGGGCCGAGCGAGCAGTACTTC.

This chain links TRBV6-5 with TRBJ2-2, with D perhaps matching TRBD1 (5 bases). In germline, CDR1 is MNHEY, CDR2 SVGAGI. There are 13 residues in the CDR3. The V and J ends lost 8 bases and 6 bases respectively, with 13 bases between them. CDR3 sequence (DNA): TGTGCCAGCGAAGGGGCGGTGGCCGGGGAGCTGTTTTTT. Translation: CASEGAVAGELFF.

V usage is TRBV6-5 and J usage is TRBJ1-4; D remains ambiguous. The length of the CDR3 is 15 residues. V shed 7 bases and J shed 4 bases, with 16 bases lying between them. CDR1 is MNHEY, CDR2 SVGAGI, per germline. CDR3 DNA: TGTGCCAGCACCAAGTGGTACAGAGATAATGAAAAACTGTTTTTT. It encodes CASTKWYRDNEKLFF.

V gene TRBV5-6 combines with J gene TRBJ2-1; no definite D call. The V end was cut by 2 bases, the J end by 8 bases, with 8 bases between. CDR1 is SGHDT, CDR2 YYEEEE, per germline. The CDR3 totals 12 residues. The CDR3 sequence is CASSFNVYEQFF. DNA of the CDR3: TGTGCCAGCAGCTTTAATGTTTATGAGCAGTTCTTC. The variable domain in full, with the rest retrieved from reference TRBV5-6 and TRBJ2-1, is DAGVTQSPTHLIKTRGQQVTLRCSPKSGHDTVSWYQQALGQGPQFIFQYYEEEERQRGNFPDRFSGHQFPNYSSELNVNALLLGDSALYLCASSFNVYEQFFGPGTRLTVL.

CDR3 sequence reads: CASSWDTRTGEQYF. CDR3 bases: TGTGCCAGCAGTTGGGACACGCGGACCGGCGAGCAGTACTTC. The chain has TRBV6-6 and TRBJ2-7; D perhaps matches TRBD1 (6 bases). V dropped 4 bases and J dropped 6 bases, with 16 bases sitting between them. The germline CDR1 and CDR2 sequences are MNHNY and SVGAGI (reference sequence). CDR3 size: 14 residues.

V and J are TRBV6-1 and TRBJ2-2; D possibly corresponds to TRBD1 (6 bases). Germline CDR1 and CDR2: MNHNS and SASEGT. The V end lost 8 bases, the J end lost 1 base, and 11 bases lay between the germline ends. The length of the CDR3 is 14 residues. CDR3 in amino acids: CASGDRRNTGELFF. The CDR3 DNA reads as TGTGCCAGCGGAGACAGGCGGAACACCGGGGAGCTGTTTTTT.

The J gene is TRBJ1-3, the V gene TRBV28, with D possibly being TRBD1 (5 bases). Germline CDR1 is MDHEN and CDR2 is SYDVKM. This CDR3 has 16 residues. Trimming cost V 6 bases and J 2 bases, with 17 bases left between them. The CDR3 DNA reads as TGTGCCAGCAGCCTTAGTAGGGGCCGAACTGGAAACACCATATATTTT. Its translation is CASSLSRGRTGNTIYF. The full variable domain, rest sourced from reference TRBV28 and TRBJ1-3, is DVKVTQSSRYLVKRTGEKVFLECVQDMDHENMFWYRQDPGLGLRLIYFSYDVKMKEKGDIPEGYSVSREKKERFSLILESASTNQTSMYLCASSLSRGRTGNTIYFGEGSWLTVV.

The chain couples TRBV28 to TRBJ2-1; D gene unclear. The CDR3 loop spans 16 amino acids. The V end was cut by 6 bases, the J end by 7 bases, with 22 bases between. From germline, CDR1 is MDHEN and CDR2 SYDVKM. The CDR3 nucleotides are TGTGCCAGCAGACGCAAATTAGGTGTGAGCGTTAATGAGCAGTTCTTC. It specifies CASRRKLGVSVNEQFF.

This clone was counted a few times. This sequence joins TRBV6-1 and TRBJ2-5, with TRBD2 identical over 9 bases. V lost 4 bases, J lost 2 bases, and 11 bases stayed unmatched. CDR1 and CDR2 (germline): MNHNS, SASEGT. The CDR3 totals 17 residues. The CDR3 region is CASSVLAGGTTQETQYF. Here the CDR3 DNA reads TGTGCCAGCAGTGTATTGGCGGGGGGGACCACGCAAGAGACCCAGTACTTC.

Concerning this clone itself: Other DNA sequences from this sample encode an identical CDR3 as well. The chain has TRBV11-2 and TRBJ1-1; 8 bases align to TRBD1. CDR1 and CDR2 from the germline V gene are SGHAT and FQNNGV. V dropped 5 bases and J dropped 8; count of bases not matched to a gene: 10. The CDR3 totals 14 residues. Here the CDR3 DNA reads TGTGCCAGCAGCCCGGACAGGGCAAGGTCCGAAGCTTTCTTT. Protein product: CASSPDRARSEAFF.

The chain uses TRBV11-2 and TRBJ2-7, with TRBD1 identical over 9 bases. CDR3 size: 17 residues. Germline V gives CDR1 SGHAT, CDR2 FQNNGV. With V trimmed by 1 base and J by 3 bases, 10 bases remained unmatched. DNA of the CDR3: TGTGCCAGCAGCTTAGTAGGAGGGACAGGGAGGAGCTACGAGCAGTACTTC. It encodes CASSLVGGTGRSYEQYF.

V usage is TRBV4-2 and J usage is TRBJ2-3; D may be TRBD2 (6 bases). Deletions cut 4 bases from V and 2 bases from J, with 10 bases between. There are 14 residues in the CDR3. Per the germline V gene, CDR1 is LGHNA and CDR2 is YNFKEQ. The CDR3 coding sequence is TGTGCCAGCAGCCGGGGGGTTGACACAGATACGCAGTATTTT. This encodes CASSRGVDTDTQYF.

This chain joins TRBV28 and TRBJ2-7; 10 nucleotides align to TRBD1. The germline V gene encodes CDR1 MDHEN and CDR2 SYDVKM. This CDR3 has 15 residues. With 5 bases clipped from V and 0 bases from J, the junction kept 4 bases outside the gene matches. The CDR3 DNA reads TGTGCCAGCAGTGAGGGGACAGGGGTCTCCTACGAGCAGTACTTC. Translation gives CASSEGTGVSYEQYF.

The sample holds a few counts of this clone. The chain couples TRBV7-8 to TRBJ2-5; the match to TRBD1 covers 7 bases. The CDR3 has 14 residues. Germline V CDR1 and CDR2: SGHVS, FQNEAQ. V lost 6 bases and J lost 4; bases outside the gene matches: 8. CDR3 sequence: CASRPGGRSETQYF. CDR3 nucleotides: TGTGCCAGCAGACCAGGGGGAAGGTCAGAGACCCAGTACTTC.

This rearrangement joins TRBV6-5 to TRBJ2-5; D is perhaps TRBD2 (7 bases). There are 15 residues in the CDR3. Deletions cut 1 base from V and 4 bases from J, with 13 bases between. Germline values: CDR1 MNHEY, CDR2 SVGAGI. CDR3 sequence reads: CASSYYRGAGETQYF. The DNA for the CDR3 is TGTGCCAGCAGTTACTACCGGGGGGCGGGAGAGACCCAGTACTTC.

This clone turned up a few times. The chain has TRBV21-1 and TRBJ2-3; TRBD1 is the table's D call and was not checked against the DNA. TRBV21-1 is recorded as a pseudogene. CDR3 length: 18 residues. The CDR3 loop is CASSKGGGGQGAADTQYF. The CDR3 region has the DNA TGTGCCAGCAGCAAAGGAGGCGGAGGCCAGGGGGCGGCAGATACGCAGTATTTT.

The V call is TRBV5-5, the J call TRBJ2-1, with 9 bases that match TRBD2. This CDR3 has 16 amino acids. V lost 3 bases to trimming and J lost 3 bases; unmatched junction nucleotides: 7. The germline CDR1 and CDR2 sequences are SGHKS and YYEKEE (reference sequence). CDR3 sequence reads: CASSSLSGRLYNEQFF. CDR3 DNA: TGTGCCAGCAGCTCATTAAGCGGGAGGCTCTACAATGAGCAGTTCTTC.

The chain couples TRBV6-5 to TRBJ2-2, with no clear D. V lost 6 bases and J lost 13, with 12 bases in between. Per germline, CDR1 MNHEY and CDR2 SVGAGI. CDR3 length: 11 residues. DNA for the CDR3: TGTGCCAGCAGACGAGGTGGATGGCTGTTTTTT. This codes for CASRRGGWLFF.

The CDR3 protein is CASSPRTGVNTGELFF. The CDR3 DNA follows: TGTGCCAGCAGCCCGAGGACAGGGGTGAACACCGGGGAGCTGTTTTTT. The rearrangement links TRBV21-1 to TRBJ2-2; the D segment call TRBD1 is taken from the table without a DNA check. TRBV21-1 is an annotated pseudogene. CDR3 length: 16 residues.

This clone was recorded a few times. The sample has other DNA sequences that encode this CDR3 too. The V gene is TRBV4-3, the J gene TRBJ2-2, with TRBD1 as a possible D gene (6 bases). CDR3 size: 15 residues. Germline V lookup: CDR1 LGHNA, CDR2 YSLEER. Trimming shortened V by 0 bases and J by 5 bases, and 10 bases separated the two germline ends. In DNA form, the CDR3 reads TGCGCCAGCAGCCAAGAAGGGGGAAGGACCGGGGAGCTGTTTTTT. Its translation is CASSQEGGRTGELFF.

J is TRBJ2-5 and V is TRBV2; 11 bases map to TRBD2. The CDR3 is 15 amino acids. Germline loops: CDR1 SNHLY, CDR2 FYNNEI. The ends lost 4 bases at V and 5 bases at J; junction bases unmatched: 6. In DNA form, the CDR3 reads TGTGCCAGCAGTGCGAGGTCTAGCGGGGGGGAGACCCAGTACTTC. Its translation is CASSARSSGGETQYF.

The gene calls are TRBV29-1 and TRBJ2-3; no definite D call. Germline V gene sequence: CDR1 SQVTM, CDR2 ANQGSEA. The V gene lost 2 bases and the J gene lost 2 bases, with 5 bases spanning the gap. The CDR3 spans 12 residues. DNA of the CDR3: TGCAGCGTTGAAACTAACACAGATACGCAGTATTTT. It specifies CSVETNTDTQYF.

The V gene is TRBV28, the J gene TRBJ1-2; tentatively, D is TRBD1 (6 bases). Germline V gives CDR1 MDHEN, CDR2 SYDVKM. V lost 7 bases to trimming and J lost 4 bases, with 10 bases between them. The CDR3 covers 12 residues. CDR3 nucleotides: TGTGCCAGCACCAGGGGAACCTATGGCTACACCTTC. As protein: CASTRGTYGYTF.